The 30 T cell receptor beta chains in this list originate from one sample, sequenced in a study of cytomegalovirus exposure and HLA in healthy donors. The PCR contained 60 Vbeta and 13 Jbeta primers. The assay was immunoSEQ multiplex PCR, and TCRdb's table has in-frame clones only and misses some. The sample records 150,000 to 200,000 clones, approximately 73% being singletons. Material: PBMCs. Receptors were obtained from a man aged 30 to 45 in good health and CMV-seropositive.

The CDR3 loop reads CASRLEPGRPYTQYF. The DNA for the CDR3 is TGCGCCAGCAGACTCGAACCCGGGAGACCCTATACGCAGTATTTT. This sequence joins TRBV4-1 and TRBJ2-3; tentative D call: TRBD2 (6 bases). This CDR3 contains 15 residues. Looked up from germline, CDR1 is MGHRA and CDR2 is YSYEKL. The germline V and J ends were trimmed by 6 bases and 7 bases, with 20 bases remaining between them.

The chain combines TRBV21-1 with TRBJ2-2; no check of the table's D call, TRBD1, against the DNA was made. TRBV21-1 is a listed pseudogene. The CDR3 has 14 residues. This chain's CDR3 is CASSKVRRTGELFF. CDR3 DNA sequence: TGTGCCAGCAGCAAAGTACGCAGGACCGGGGAGCTGTTTTTT.

The J gene is TRBJ2-1, the V gene TRBV11-3, with D tentatively TRBD2 (6 bases). The CDR3 covers 15 residues. Germline lookup yields CDR1 SGHNT and CDR2 YENEEA. The V and J ends lost 8 bases and 5 bases respectively, with 19 bases between them. Here the CDR3 DNA reads TGTGCCAGCGAACTAGCTTTTATCGGGAACAATGAGCAGTTCTTC. Protein product: CASELAFIGNNEQFF.

Here the CDR3 reads CASSNPGGGTEAFF. The CDR3 nucleotides read TGTGCCAGCAGCAACCCAGGGGGCGGCACTGAAGCTTTCTTT. This sequence joins TRBV9 and TRBJ1-1, with 8 positions matching TRBD1. This CDR3 is built from 14 residues. J was trimmed by 4 bases and V by 4 bases; bases with no gene match: 6. In germline, CDR1 is SGDLS, CDR2 YYNGEE.

The chain employs TRBV11-2 and TRBJ2-3, with D possibly TRBD1 on 6 matching bases. V lost 0 bases to trimming and J lost 7 bases, with 14 bases between them. The CDR3 spans 15 residues. The germline CDR1 and CDR2 sequences are SGHAT and FQNNGV. The CDR3 protein is CASSLDPGGIYTQYF. The CDR3 DNA follows: TGTGCCAGCAGCTTAGATCCTGGGGGCATCTATACGCAGTATTTT.

The gene calls are TRBV28 and TRBJ1-3, with D tentatively TRBD1 (5 bases). Germline V CDR1 and CDR2: MDHEN, SYDVKM. V gave up 5 bases and J gave up 3 bases, with 14 bases separating them. This CDR3 region has 15 residues. As DNA, the CDR3 is TGTGCCAGCAGTCTCAGGGTCTTAGTTGGAAACACCATATATTTT. This codes for CASSLRVLVGNTIYF.

This chain joins TRBV5-1 and TRBJ1-5, with D tentatively TRBD1 (6 bases). The germline V and J ends were trimmed by 4 bases and 1 base, with 12 bases remaining between them. CDR1 SGHRS and CDR2 YFSETQ come from the germline V gene. The CDR3 is 15 residues long. CDR3 loop: CASSTTGSSNQPQHF. CDR3 sequence (DNA): TGCGCCAGCAGCACTACAGGGAGCAGCAATCAGCCCCAGCATTTT.

The chain joins TRBV4-1 to TRBJ2-1; 8 bases line up with TRBD2. CDR1 is MGHRA and CDR2 is YSYEKL in the germline V gene. V lost 3 bases, J lost 6 bases, and 16 bases stayed unmatched. The CDR3 contains 18 residues. In DNA form, the CDR3 reads TGCGCCAGCAGCCACCCTACACTGCGGGGACTAGATTTCAATGAGCAGTTCTTC. Encoded protein: CASSHPTLRGLDFNEQFF.

The rearrangement links TRBV11-3 to TRBJ2-3; D gene ambiguous. The germline V gene has CDR1 SGHNT and CDR2 YENEEA. This CDR3 spans 12 amino acids. V lost 4 bases and J lost 4, with 6 bases in between. Written as DNA, the CDR3 is TGTGCCAGCAGCTCGAGCTCAGATACGCAGTATTTT. Translation: CASSSSSDTQYF.

This clone was observed a single time. The chain combines TRBV4-1 with TRBJ2-4, with a tentative D call TRBD1 (6 bases). This CDR3 has 16 residues. The germline gives CDR1 MGHRA, CDR2 YSYEKL. The germline V and J ends were trimmed by 4 bases and 0 bases, with 13 bases remaining between them. DNA for the CDR3: TGCGCCAGCAGCCCGACAGGACCCGTAGCCAAAAACATTCAGTACTTC. Its protein is CASSPTGPVAKNIQYF.

The V and J genes are TRBV4-1 and TRBJ2-3; D remains ambiguous. Trimming shortened V by 4 bases and J by 4 bases, and 12 bases separated the two germline ends. The CDR3 contains 14 residues. Germline CDR1 and CDR2: MGHRA and YSYEKL. The DNA for the CDR3 is TGCGCCAGCAGCCCAGCGCTTCGAGCAGATACGCAGTATTTT. It encodes CASSPALRADTQYF.

The rearrangement links TRBV28 to TRBJ2-7; tentatively, D is TRBD2 (7 bases). The CDR3 is made up of 13 amino acids. CDR1 and CDR2 (germline): MDHEN, SYDVKM. V was pared by 3 bases and J by 3 bases, with 9 bases between. The CDR3 loop is CASSFGGLYEQYF. The DNA for the CDR3 is TGTGCCAGCAGTTTCGGGGGGCTCTACGAGCAGTACTTC.

This clone was recorded a few times. This chain connects TRBV7-8 to TRBJ2-5; D is perhaps TRBD1 (6 bases). Trimming removed 4 bases from V and 5 bases from J, with 23 bases in between. This CDR3 comprises 17 residues. Germline loops: CDR1 SGHVS, CDR2 FQNEAQ. The CDR3 here is CASSWTLRQVEMETQYF. The CDR3 DNA reads as TGTGCCAGCAGCTGGACGCTAAGACAGGTTGAAATGGAGACCCAGTACTTC.

This clone was recorded a few times. This chain uses TRBV7-3 with TRBJ2-7, with TRBD2 identical over 7 bases. The CDR3 sequence is 13 residues long. The germline V gene has CDR1 SGHTA and CDR2 FQGTGA. The trim removed 5 bases at V and 1 base at J, leaving 2 bases unmatched. CDR3 bases: TGTGCCAGCAGCCGTAGCGGGTCCTACGAGCAGTACTTC. Its protein is CASSRSGSYEQYF.

This clone was picked up one time. The chain joins TRBV30 to TRBJ2-2; maybe TRBD1 (6 bases). Per germline, CDR1 GTSNPN and CDR2 SVGIG (reference sequence). The CDR3 runs 18 residues. The V end was cut by 7 bases, the J end by 5 bases, with 29 bases between. CDR3 residues: CASWARPREDRLTGELFF. The CDR3 coding sequence is TGTGCCTCGTGGGCCAGGCCCCGTGAGGACAGACTAACCGGGGAGCTGTTTTTT.

J is TRBJ2-5 and V is TRBV30, with 15 bases that match TRBD2. There are 17 residues in the CDR3. The V segment lost 1 base and the J segment 1 base; nucleotides outside the gene matches: 4. The germline V gene has CDR1 GTSNPN and CDR2 SVGIG (reference sequence). The CDR3, as DNA: TGTGCCTGGAGTGCCGGACTAGCGGGAGGGATCCAAGAGACCCAGTACTTC. Protein: CAWSAGLAGGIQETQYF.

This chain joins TRBV19 and TRBJ2-1; D possibly corresponds to TRBD1 (7 bases). Per germline, CDR1 LNHDA and CDR2 SQIVND (reference sequence). This CDR3 has 17 residues. Trimming left V 6 bases short and J 10 bases short, with 28 bases between. The DNA for the CDR3 is TGTGCCAGTAGCAGGGGGGTGGAGGCGGGACGCCTCTTCGAGCAGTTCTTC. Translating it yields CASSRGVEAGRLFEQFF.

This clone was counted a few times. The rearrangement links TRBV6-1 to TRBJ2-1; no reliable D call. Germline V gene data show CDR1 as MNHNS and CDR2 as SASEGT. This CDR3 has 13 residues. V dropped 3 bases and J dropped 6 bases, with 9 bases sitting between them. For the CDR3, the DNA is TGTGCCAGCAGTGACCAGGCCATCAATGAGCAGTTCTTC. This gives the protein CASSDQAINEQFF.

The rearrangement uses TRBV30 and TRBJ2-3; TRBD2 matches at 7 bases. This CDR3 is 15 amino acids long. In germline, CDR1 is GTSNPN, CDR2 SVGIG (reference sequence). J gave up 2 bases and V 6 bases, and 11 bases lay outside the gene matches. The CDR3 spells CACKRASGNTDTQYF. CDR3 in DNA: TGTGCCTGTAAGAGGGCTAGCGGTAACACAGATACGCAGTATTTT.

The V call is TRBV5-1, the J call TRBJ2-6, with TRBD2 as a possible D gene (5 bases). Germline lookup yields CDR1 SGHRS and CDR2 YFSETQ. The V end was cut by 0 bases, the J end by 3 bases, with 10 bases between. The CDR3 is made up of 16 amino acids. CDR3 amino acids: CASSLERDFGANVLTF. In DNA form, the CDR3 reads TGCGCCAGCAGCTTGGAACGGGATTTTGGGGCCAACGTCCTGACTTTC.

The rearrangement joins TRBV30 to TRBJ1-2; no definite D call. The CDR3 has 13 amino acids. Germline-derived CDR1 and CDR2 are GTSNPN and SVGIG (reference sequence). V was trimmed by 4 bases and J by 4 bases, leaving 13 bases between them. The CDR3: CAWIGASVYGYTF. For the CDR3, the DNA is TGTGCCTGGATAGGCGCCAGCGTCTATGGCTACACCTTC.

The chain carries TRBV4-1 and TRBJ1-4; D unclear. Germline CDR1 MGHRA, CDR2 YSYEKL. The V and J ends lost 3 bases and 6 bases respectively, with 14 bases between them. The CDR3 spans 15 residues. CDR3 in amino acids: CASSQLEGIDEKLFF. As DNA, the CDR3 is TGCGCCAGCAGCCAGCTAGAGGGAATCGATGAAAAACTGTTTTTT.

There are a few counts of this clone. This chain joins TRBV5-4 and TRBJ2-7, with TRBD2 as a possible D gene (6 bases). Trimming stripped 1 base from V and 6 bases from J, with 20 bases between. There are 16 residues in the CDR3. Germline V CDR1 and CDR2: SGHNT, YYREEE (reference sequence). The DNA of the CDR3 is TGTGCCAGCAGCTTGTGGGTAGCGGCTAGTGGGGCCGAGCAGTACTTC. Its protein is CASSLWVAASGAEQYF. The whole variable domain, filled in from reference TRBV5-4 and TRBJ2-7, reads ETGVTQSPTHLIKTRGQQVTLRCSSQSGHNTVSWYQQALGQGPQFIFQYYREEENGRGNFPPRFSGLQFPNYSSELNVNALELDDSALYLCASSLWVAASGAEQYFGPGTRLTVT.

The chain links TRBV4-2 to TRBJ1-1, with TRBD1 matching 8 bases. The CDR3 is 13 residues long. CDR1 and CDR2 from the germline V gene are LGHNA and YNFKEQ. Unmatched junction bases numbered 6, after V lost 1 base and J lost 11 bases. This CDR3 reads CASSQAEDRAAFF. The CDR3 region has the DNA TGTGCCAGCAGCCAAGCCGAGGACAGGGCGGCTTTCTTT.

The V gene is TRBV2, the J gene TRBJ1-5; TRBD1 aligns across 8 bases. This CDR3 contains 15 residues. Germline V gene lookup returns CDR1 SNHLY and CDR2 FYNNEI. Losses at the gene ends were 1 base for V and 5 bases for J; bases not matched to a gene: 4. The CDR3 region has the DNA TGTGCCAGCAGTGAAGAGGGACAGGCCCATCAGCCCCAGCATTTT. The encoded protein is CASSEEGQAHQPQHF.

DNA for the CDR3: TGTGCCAGCAGCCAACTGTTGAGGACAGACTTCAATGAGCAGTTCTTC. It is translated as CASSQLLRTDFNEQFF. The V call is TRBV4-2, the J call TRBJ2-1; possibly TRBD1 for D (6 bases). The V end lost 2 bases, the J end lost 6 bases, and 17 bases lay between the germline ends. Germline V CDR1 and CDR2: LGHNA, YNFKEQ. The CDR3 totals 16 residues.

This clone has more than one count but fewer than ten. The J gene is TRBJ2-7, the V gene TRBV9; a weak D match, TRBD2 (6 bases). The CDR3 consists of 11 residues. V was clipped by 3 bases and J by 7 bases, with 8 bases between them. Germline loops: CDR1 SGDLS, CDR2 YYNGEE. Written as DNA, the CDR3 is TGTGCCAGCAGCGAGGGGAGGGAGCAGTACTTC. It translates to CASSEGREQYF. The full variable domain, completed using reference TRBV9 and TRBJ2-7, is DSGVTQTPKHLITATGQRVTLRCSPRSGDLSVYWYQQSLDQGLQFLIQYYNGEERAKGNILERFSAQQFPDLHSELNLSSLELGDSALYFCASSEGREQYFGPGTRLTVT.

This sequence joins TRBV18 and TRBJ1-5; D remains ambiguous. CDR3 size: 14 residues. Deletions cut 6 bases from V and 3 bases from J, with 12 bases between. In germline, CDR1 is KGHSH, CDR2 LQKENI. The CDR3 DNA follows: TGTGCCAGCTCTCCCGGGGAGGACAATCAGCCCCAGCATTTT. Residues: CASSPGEDNQPQHF.

The gene calls are TRBV19 and TRBJ1-2; 8 bases align to TRBD1. The germline gives CDR1 LNHDA, CDR2 SQIVND (reference sequence). CDR3 length equals 15 residues. J was trimmed by 8 bases and V by 5 bases; bases with no gene match: 13. CDR3: CASSPGGGTLGGYTF. The CDR3, as DNA: TGTGCCAGTAGTCCAGGGGGCGGGACTCTAGGAGGCTACACCTTC.

The V and J genes are TRBV5-6 and TRBJ2-2; maybe TRBD1 (6 bases). The germline V gene encodes CDR1 SGHDT and CDR2 YYEEEE. Trimming stripped 7 bases from V and 3 bases from J, with 13 bases between. The CDR3 consists of 14 residues. The CDR3 DNA reads TGTGCCAGCGGCCACAGGGTGCACACCGGGGAGCTGTTTTTT. Translation gives CASGHRVHTGELFF.